The TCR beta chain described here comes from a study of shared clonotypes between healthy human individuals. Background on the study: The people who gave samples were a couple of women and a few men aged 18 to 49. Plates per donor: three CD4 naive, three CD4 memory, two CD8 naive, one CD8 memory. Overall study findings and caveats: Larger estimated richness was generally recorded for naive subsets relative to memory subsets.

On this clone itself: Its specificity is unknown.

Only Caucasian adults living in Nashville, Tennessee made up the donor group. The CDR3 is made up of 17 amino acids. Per the germline V gene, CDR1 is SGDLS and CDR2 is YYNGEE. V shed 3 bases and J 2 bases; nucleotides not matched to a gene: 11. TCRdb's copy holds only in-frame clones and misses some; the assay was immunoSEQ multiplex PCR. The sample lists around 2.5 million clones, more than 85% occurring once. This chain joins TRBV9 and TRBJ2-3; 8 nucleotides align to TRBD2. This TCR derives from a man between 18 and 29 years old in good health. Some clones in this sample may be carry-over from other donors' samples. The sequenced sample was naive CD4+ T cells from PBMCs. Subset defined: CD45RA+ positively selected. The DNA of the CDR3 is TGTGCCAGCAGCGCCCGGCGGACTAGCCTGTACACAGATACGCAGTATTTT. It yields the protein CASSARRTSLYTDTQYF.